A single sample gave rise to the 10 T cell receptor beta chains below, sequenced in a study of shared clonotypes between healthy human individuals. Clones were read by immunoSEQ multiplex PCR, and TCRdb kept only the in-frame ones, dropping some. The sample lists some 2,100,000 clones, 90% to 95% occurring once. Terminally differentiated effector memory CD45RA+ cells were excluded by CCR7 positive selection of CD45RO-negative cells. Sequencing input: naive CD8+ T cells from PBMCs. The source of these receptors is a man aged 18 to 35 in good health. Some clones in this sample may be carry-over from other donors' samples.

The chain links TRBV28 to TRBJ2-7, with 7 bases lining up with TRBD1. The germline gives CDR1 MDHEN, CDR2 SYDVKM. V lost 5 bases and J lost 4; bases outside the gene matches: 14. The CDR3 is 16 amino acids. The CDR3 loop is CASSRTGRRNLYEQYF. As DNA, the CDR3 is TGTGCCAGCAGTAGGACAGGACGCCGTAATTTGTACGAGCAGTACTTC.

V and J are TRBV28 and TRBJ1-2, with no clear D. With 6 bases removed from V and 2 bases from J, the gap between germline ends came to 10 bases. CDR1 MDHEN and CDR2 SYDVKM come from the germline V gene. This CDR3 contains 13 residues. The CDR3 sequence is CASSQTVNYGYTF. Written as DNA, the CDR3 is TGTGCCAGCAGCCAGACGGTGAACTATGGCTACACCTTC.

V is TRBV28 and J is TRBJ2-1; TRBD1 aligns across 7 bases. V trimming: 2 bases; J trimming: 0 bases; junction bases outside the gene matches: 10. The CDR3 is 18 amino acids. Germline values: CDR1 MDHEN, CDR2 SYDVKM. CDR3 loop: CASSLISGQASSYNEQFF. The CDR3 DNA sequence: TGTGCCAGCAGTTTAATCTCTGGACAGGCGAGCTCCTACAATGAGCAGTTCTTC.

To note about this clone: Within the sample, other DNA sequences also encode this same CDR3. The J gene is TRBJ2-1, the V gene TRBV12-5, with 13 bases lining up with TRBD2. Trimming took 6 bases from V and 7 from J; bases not matched to a gene: 3. CDR3 length: 14 amino acids. In germline, CDR1 is LGHNT, CDR2 FRNRAP. In DNA, the CDR3 is TGTGCTAGTGGCCTGGGACTAGCGGGGAATGAGCAGTTCTTC. As protein: CASGLGLAGNEQFF.

The V call is TRBV6-5, the J call TRBJ2-1; no clear D gene. V was pared by 11 bases and J by 0 bases, with 11 bases between. Germline assignment: CDR1 MNHEY and CDR2 SVGAGI. The CDR3 extends over 13 amino acids. CDR3 coding DNA: TGTGCCTCTGCGGATAGCTCCTACAATGAGCAGTTCTTC. Encoded protein: CASADSSYNEQFF.

The V and J genes are TRBV10-3 and TRBJ2-5; the D is unclear. Trimming shortened V by 3 bases and J by 4 bases, and 12 bases separated the two germline ends. The germline V gene has CDR1 ENHRY and CDR2 SYGVKD. The CDR3 contains 14 residues. The CDR3: CAISDRSLGETQYF. For the CDR3, the DNA is TGTGCCATCAGTGACCGGTCACTCGGAGAGACCCAGTACTTC.

This clone was detected only once. As DNA, the CDR3 is TGTGCCAGCAGTTACGTCGCGGCCGCCACAGATACGCAGTATTTT. This codes for CASSYVAAATDTQYF. This sequence joins TRBV6-5 and TRBJ2-3; D is unresolved. Germline loops: CDR1 MNHEY, CDR2 SVGAGI. Trimming pared 2 bases from V and 2 bases from J, leaving 11 bases between. The CDR3 runs to 15 residues.

This chain joins TRBV19 and TRBJ1-5; D is unclear. The CDR3 covers 15 residues. CDR1 LNHDA and CDR2 SQIVND come from the germline V gene (reference sequence). V lost 3 bases to trimming and J lost 0 bases, with 9 bases between them. The CDR3 here is CASSIVRASNQPQHF. For the CDR3, the DNA is TGTGCCAGTAGTATTGTAAGGGCTAGCAATCAGCCCCAGCATTTT.

The chain uses TRBV15 and TRBJ1-1; TRBD1 agrees at 9 bases. From germline, CDR1 is LNHNV and CDR2 YYDKDF (reference sequence). The CDR3 loop spans 18 amino acids. J lost 3 bases, V lost 0 bases, and 11 bases had no gene match. In DNA, the CDR3 is TGTGCCACCAGCAGAGATTTCGGGACAGGGCTAGGGGACACTGAAGCTTTCTTT. Translating gives CATSRDFGTGLGDTEAFF.

The gene calls are TRBV28 and TRBJ2-1; D not certain. V was shortened by 3 bases and J by 6 bases, with 12 bases between the two germline ends. The CDR3 sequence is 14 residues long. Germline V gene lookup returns CDR1 MDHEN and CDR2 SYDVKM. CDR3 loop: CASSFLTVGNEQFF. CDR3 sequence (DNA): TGTGCCAGCAGTTTTCTGACCGTGGGCAATGAGCAGTTCTTC.